This TCR beta chain comes out of a study of blood T cell repertoires in COVID-19. Clones were sequenced by immunoSEQ multiplex PCR, and TCRdb holds only the in-frame ones, with some missing. The sample includes some 150,000 clones, roughly 86% of them seen just once. The CDR3 loop spans 14 amino acids. Germline V gene lookup returns CDR1 SGHRS and CDR2 YFSETQ. V was clipped by 4 bases and J by 6 bases, with 17 bases between them. Sequences were obtained from peripheral blood. This TCR was recovered from a woman aged 50 to 65 with acute or convalescent COVID-19. This sequence joins TRBV5-1 and TRBJ2-7; maybe TRBD2 (7 bases). The CDR3 region is CASSPGGRAGEQYF. The CDR3 bases are TGCGCCAGCAGCCCGGGGGGCAGGGCCGGCGAGCAGTACTTC.